This TCR beta chain stems from a study of vaccination and CD4 T cells after COVID-19. As regards this clonotype: What it binds is unknown.

Oncomine TCR Beta short-read sequencing was applied to DNA from cultured CD4+ T cells. MiXCR, applied by TCRdb to the PCR reads, yields one record per CDR3 protein. The table has 22,000 or so distinct CDR3 sequences, around 45% seen once. Treatment defined: roughly 10-day PBMC culture with coronavirus spike peptide pools or control peptides (ViraFEST assay). This CDR3 contains 15 residues. Germline CDR1 and CDR2: MDHEN and SYDVKM. The V gene end was trimmed by 3 bases and the J gene end by 4 bases; junction bases not matched to a gene: 4. The material sequenced was CD4+ T cells from blood, cultured in vitro. The chain couples TRBV28 to TRBJ2-1, with TRBD2 identical over 9 bases. The TCR was taken from a human donor who had recovered from COVID-19. CDR3 nucleotides: TGTGCCAGCAGTTTCAGGGGACTAGCTTACAATGAGCAGTTCTTC. Translation gives CASSFRGLAYNEQFF.